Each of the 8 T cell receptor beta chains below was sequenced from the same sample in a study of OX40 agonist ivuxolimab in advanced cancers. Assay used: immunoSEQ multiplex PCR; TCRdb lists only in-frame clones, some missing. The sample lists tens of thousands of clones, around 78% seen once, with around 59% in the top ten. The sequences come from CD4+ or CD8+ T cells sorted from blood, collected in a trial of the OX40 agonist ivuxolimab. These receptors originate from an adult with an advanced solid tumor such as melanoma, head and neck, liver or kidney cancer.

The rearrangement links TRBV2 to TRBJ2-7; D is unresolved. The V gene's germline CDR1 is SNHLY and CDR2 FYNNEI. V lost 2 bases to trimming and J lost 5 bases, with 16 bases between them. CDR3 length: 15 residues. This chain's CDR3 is CASSESGVERDEQYF. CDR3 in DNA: TGTGCCAGCAGTGAATCTGGGGTAGAAAGAGACGAGCAGTACTTC.

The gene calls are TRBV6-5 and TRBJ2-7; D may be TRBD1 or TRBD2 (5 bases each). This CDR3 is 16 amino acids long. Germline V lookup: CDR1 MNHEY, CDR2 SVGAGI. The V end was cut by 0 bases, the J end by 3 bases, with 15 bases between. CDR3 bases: TGTGCCAGCAGTTACTCGACGGGACCGATAAACTACGAGCAGTACTTC. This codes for CASSYSTGPINYEQYF.

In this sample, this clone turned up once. DNA of the CDR3: TGTGCCAGCACAGGAAGGACAGACCTTTCACCCCTCCACTTT. Translated, it gives CASTGRTDLSPLHF. This chain uses TRBV28 with TRBJ1-6; D might be TRBD1 (6 bases). The CDR3 has 14 residues. The V end was cut by 7 bases, the J end by 9 bases, with 16 bases between. The germline V gene encodes CDR1 MDHEN and CDR2 SYDVKM.

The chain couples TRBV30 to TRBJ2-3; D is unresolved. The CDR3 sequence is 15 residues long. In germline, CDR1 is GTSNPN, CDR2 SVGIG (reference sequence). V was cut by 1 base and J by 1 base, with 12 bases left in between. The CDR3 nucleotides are TGTGCCTGGAGTGAAGACTCGGGTCGCACAGATACGCAGTATTTT. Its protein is CAWSEDSGRTDTQYF.

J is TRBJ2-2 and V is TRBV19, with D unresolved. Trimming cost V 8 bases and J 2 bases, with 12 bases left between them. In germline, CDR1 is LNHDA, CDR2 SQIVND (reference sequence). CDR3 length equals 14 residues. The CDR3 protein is CASRFGENTGELFF. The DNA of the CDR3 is TGTGCCAGTCGATTTGGGGAAAACACCGGGGAGCTGTTTTTT.

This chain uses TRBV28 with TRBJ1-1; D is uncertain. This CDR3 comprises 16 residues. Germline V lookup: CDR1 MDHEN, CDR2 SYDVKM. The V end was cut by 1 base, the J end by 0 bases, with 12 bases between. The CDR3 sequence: CASSLSFGVMNTEAFF. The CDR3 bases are TGTGCCAGCAGTTTATCCTTTGGAGTCATGAACACTGAAGCTTTCTTT.

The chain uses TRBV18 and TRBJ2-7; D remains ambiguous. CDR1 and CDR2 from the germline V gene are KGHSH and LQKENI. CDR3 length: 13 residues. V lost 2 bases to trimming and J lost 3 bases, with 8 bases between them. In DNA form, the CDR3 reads TGTGCCAGCTCACCAGGGCACCTCTACGAGCAGTACTTC. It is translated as CASSPGHLYEQYF.

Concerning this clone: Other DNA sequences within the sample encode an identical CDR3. CDR3 loop: CASSQDVGFYEQYF. The CDR3 DNA reads as TGCGCCAGCAGCCAAGACGTGGGGTTCTACGAGCAGTACTTC. The V call is TRBV4-3, the J call TRBJ2-7; unclear D gene. V lost 0 bases to trimming and J lost 3 bases, with 9 bases between them. CDR3 length equals 14 residues. Germline CDR1 LGHNA, CDR2 YSLEER.